Listed below are T cell receptor beta chains from one sample, sequenced in a study of blood T cell repertoires in COVID-19. Generated by immunoSEQ multiplex PCR, the TCRdb table keeps only in-frame clones and is missing some. The repertoire holds about 170,000 clones, with approximately 92% as singletons. Sequencing was carried out using peripheral blood. All receptors come from a woman aged 50 to 65 with acute or convalescent COVID-19. Each CDR3 is given with its conserved first and last residue. D genes are given only for firm matches. Size values are once, few and many counts, or a class for expanded clones, and some rows have none.

TRBV7-2,.,TRBJ1-5,.,TGTGCCAGCAGCTTAGTAGGCAGGGCTCTCAATCAGCCCCAGCATTTT,CASSLVGRALNQPQHF
TRBV11-3,.,TRBJ2-2,TRBD2,TGTGCCAGCAGCTTCCGTACTAGCGGGAGATCCCCCGGGGAGCTGTTTTTT,CASSFRTSGRSPGELFF
TRBV6-1,.,TRBJ1-5,.,TGTGCCAGCAGTGACAACTATCAGCCCCAGCATTTT,CASSDNYQPQHF
TRBV5-1,.,TRBJ1-4,TRBD1,TGCGCCAGCAGCTTGGTCCGCAGGGGGCAGATACATGAAAAACTGTTTTTT,CASSLVRRGQIHEKLFF
TRBV7-9,.,TRBJ1-1,.,TGTGCCAGCAGCTTAGGGTTACTAACAAACACTGAAGCTTTCTTT,CASSLGLLTNTEAFF
TRBV19,once,TRBJ1-1,TRBD1,TGTGCCAGTAGTAAAGGACAGGGGTACGAAGCTTTCTTT,CASSKGQGYEAFF
TRBV25-1,.,TRBJ2-1,TRBD2,TGTGCCAGCAGTTCCTCCGGGACTAGCTTCAATGAGCAGTTCTTC,CASSSSGTSFNEQFF
TRBV7-8,.,TRBJ2-7,TRBD1,TGTGCCAGCAGCTTAGATCCGGGACAGACCTACGAGCAGTACTTC,CASSLDPGQTYEQYF
TRBV12-5,.,TRBJ1-6,.,TGTGCTAGTGCCCTTGGAGGAGGTAATTCACCCCTCCACTTT,CASALGGGNSPLHF
TRBV28,.,TRBJ1-1,.,TGTGCCACCTCCGGGACACCCAACACTGAAGCTTTCTTT,CATSGTPNTEAFF
TRBV29-1,.,TRBJ2-1,.,TGCAGCGTACAGAAGTACAATGAGCAGTTCTTC,CSVQKYNEQFF
TRBV7-9,.,TRBJ2-1,.,TGTGCCAGCAGCTCCCCCTCTAGCGCTAGCTCCTACAATGAGCAGTTCTTC,CASSSPSSASSYNEQFF
TRBV5-1,once,TRBJ2-3,TRBD1,TGCGCCAGCAGCGTAAGGCCGACAGGGGAAGATACGCAGTATTTT,CASSVRPTGEDTQYF
TRBV27,.,TRBJ2-7,.,TGTGCCAGCAGTTTGAATCAGGGAATGGAGCAGTACTTC,CASSLNQGMEQYF
TRBV5-6,.,TRBJ1-2,TRBD1,TGTGCCAGCAGCCCGGGGACAGGGGGACTTTATGGCTACACCTTC,CASSPGTGGLYGYTF
TRBV11-2,.,TRBJ2-1,TRBD1,TGTGCCTCTAAATGGACAGGGGGCGTCAATGAGCAGTTCTTC,CASKWTGGVNEQFF
TRBV4-1,few,TRBJ2-5,.,TGCGCCAGCAGCCAGCTGGACATTATTAGCTTCGGTGGCCAGTACTTC,CASSQLDIISFGGQYF